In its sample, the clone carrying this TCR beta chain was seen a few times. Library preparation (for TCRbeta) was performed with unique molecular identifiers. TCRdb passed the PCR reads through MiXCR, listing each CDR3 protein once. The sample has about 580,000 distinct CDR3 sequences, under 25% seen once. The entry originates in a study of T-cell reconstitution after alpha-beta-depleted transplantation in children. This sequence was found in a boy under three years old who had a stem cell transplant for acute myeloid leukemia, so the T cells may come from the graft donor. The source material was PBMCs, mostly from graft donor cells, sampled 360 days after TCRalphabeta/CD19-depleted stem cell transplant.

In DNA, the CDR3 is TGTGCCAGCACAAGAGCCAGGGACAATGAGCAGTTCTTC. Protein product: CASTRARDNEQFF. The rearrangement uses TRBV12-3 or TRBV12-4 and TRBJ2-1, with D maybe TRBD1 (5 bases). The CDR3 extends over 13 amino acids. Trimming cost V 7 bases and J 5 bases, with 12 bases left between them.